Listed here are 29 T cell receptor beta chains from one sample, sequenced in a study of vaccination and CD4 T cells after COVID-19. Described treatment: approximately nine-day PBMC culture with coronavirus spike peptide pools or control peptides (ViraFEST assay). Sequence data for DNA of cultured CD4+ T cells were generated by the Oncomine TCR Beta short-read assay. Using its own MiXCR run on the PCR reads, TCRdb lists one record per CDR3 protein. The sample has more than 13,000 distinct CDR3 sequences; about 24% are singletons. For these TCRs, the target antigens are not known. Source: CD4+ T cells from blood, cultured in vitro, taken after SARS-CoV-2 vaccination. These receptors all stem from a human donor who had recovered from COVID-19.

This clonotype was observed a handful of times. The chain uses TRBV28 and TRBJ1-2, with 12 bases aligning to TRBD1. Germline V gene lookup returns CDR1 MDHEN and CDR2 SYDVKM. The CDR3 covers 15 residues. V shed 6 bases and J 4 bases; nucleotides not matched to a gene: 6. The CDR3 region has the DNA TGTGCCAGCAGCGAAGGGACAGGGGGCGCCTATGGCTACACCTTC. Encoded protein: CASSEGTGGAYGYTF.

This chain links TRBV24-1 with TRBJ2-1; D possibly corresponds to TRBD2 (5 bases). Germline-derived CDR1 and CDR2 are KGHDR and SFDVKD. Trimming took 2 bases from V and 4 from J, leaving 11 bases between them. This CDR3 has 15 residues. The CDR3 spells CATSDSGFKYNEQFF. The CDR3 nucleotides are TGTGCCACCAGTGATTCGGGGTTCAAGTACAATGAGCAGTTCTTC.

This clonotype turned up a few times. The rearrangement links TRBV7-3 to TRBJ1-1; 7 bases line up with TRBD1. V gave up 5 bases and J gave up 13 bases; unmatched junction bases: 13. Per the germline V gene, CDR1 is SGHTA and CDR2 is FQGTGA. The CDR3 spans 13 residues. The CDR3 DNA is TGTGCCAGCAGCCCCGGGACAGCGCCACTTTTTTTCTTT. Encoded protein: CASSPGTAPLFFF.

This clonotype is labeled as medium-sized. The chain carries TRBV6-2 or TRBV6-3 and TRBJ1-5; D ambiguous. The V end lost 2 bases, the J end lost 5 bases, and 16 bases lay between the germline ends. Germline CDR1 is MNHEY and CDR2 is SVGEGT. The CDR3 runs to 16 residues. The CDR3 sequence is CASSYPLRGRDQPQHF. Here the CDR3 DNA reads TGTGCCAGCAGTTACCCCCTGAGAGGGCGGGATCAGCCCCAGCATTTT.

The chain is built from TRBV27 and TRBJ1-5; 9 bases are a match to TRBD1. V shed 5 bases, J shed 7 bases, and the junction held 9 bases outside the gene matches. CDR3 size: 15 residues. Germline CDR1 reads MNHEY; CDR2 reads SMNVEV (reference sequence). The CDR3 DNA sequence: TGTGCCAGCAGTCACAGGGGGCGCGGGGGACAGCCCCAGCATTTT. This encodes CASSHRGRGGQPQHF.

This clonotype counts as medium-sized. The chain links TRBV20-1 to TRBJ1-2; D unclear. CDR3 length: 14 amino acids. The ends were cut back, 6 bases at V and 4 bases at J, with 18 bases in the middle. The germline V gene has CDR1 DFQATT and CDR2 SNEGSKA (reference sequence). In DNA, the CDR3 is TGCAGTGCCGTCAAGACCGGGAGAGGCTATGGCTACACCTTC. Protein product: CSAVKTGRGYGYTF.

The rearrangement uses TRBV27 and TRBJ1-6; D may be TRBD1 (5 bases). The germline V and J ends were trimmed by 2 bases and 6 bases, with 14 bases remaining between them. The CDR3 length is 16 residues. Germline-derived CDR1 and CDR2 are MNHEY and SMNVEV (reference sequence). The CDR3 sequence: CASSLRGQLFNSPLHF. The CDR3 DNA reads as TGTGCCAGCAGTTTACGGGGCCAGCTATTTAATTCACCCCTCCACTTT.

This clonotype was counted only a few times. The chain combines TRBV5-1 with TRBJ1-2; 8 nucleotides line up with TRBD1. In germline, CDR1 is SGHRS, CDR2 YFSETQ. The V and J ends lost 4 bases and 4 bases, in that order; junction bases with no gene match: 6. The CDR3 totals 14 residues. The CDR3 is CASSPSGQGYGYTF. CDR3 in DNA: TGCGCCAGCAGCCCATCCGGACAGGGCTATGGCTACACCTTC.

The table lists this clonotype with a count of one. The chain uses TRBV12-3 or TRBV12-4 and TRBJ2-6; no clear D. V shed 5 bases and J shed 0 bases, with 8 bases lying between them. This CDR3 contains 15 residues. The DNA for the CDR3 is TGTGCCAGCAGTAGACGAAGCTCTGGGGCCAACGTCCTGACTTTC. It codes for CASSRRSSGANVLTF.

CDR3 sequence: CASSLRGIGNQPQHF. The CDR3 nucleotides are TGTGCCAGCAGTTTACGCGGGATTGGCAATCAGCCCCAGCATTTT. This chain links TRBV28 with TRBJ1-5, with D unresolved. The V gene lost 2 bases and the J gene lost 2 bases, with 10 bases spanning the gap. There are 15 residues in the CDR3. CDR1 and CDR2 from the germline V gene are MDHEN and SYDVKM.

This clonotype was detected a few times. The chain links TRBV2 to TRBJ1-2; TRBD1 agrees at 8 bases. Unmatched junction bases numbered 27, after V lost 6 bases and J lost 3 bases. Germline CDR1 SNHLY, CDR2 FYNNEI. This CDR3 contains 21 residues. The CDR3 sequence: CASRAPGGEWGADGWYYGYTF. The CDR3 DNA reads TGTGCCAGCAGAGCCCCAGGGGGCGAGTGGGGGGCCGACGGATGGTACTATGGCTACACCTTC. The complete variable domain, with remaining parts taken from reference TRBV2 and TRBJ1-2, reads EPEVTQTPSHQVTQMGQEVILRCVPISNHLYFYWYRQILGQKVEFLVSFYNNEISEKSEIFDDQFSVERPDGSNFTLKIRSTKLEDSAMYFCASRAPGGEWGADGWYYGYTFGSGTRLTVV.

The rearrangement joins TRBV29-1 to TRBJ2-7, with 10 positions matching TRBD1. This CDR3 is built from 13 residues. Unmatched junction bases numbered 6, after V lost 5 bases and J lost 5 bases. Germline V gene data show CDR1 as SQVTM and CDR2 as ANQGSEA. The CDR3 reads CSVYGQGGNEQYF. The CDR3 DNA is TGCAGCGTTTACGGACAGGGGGGAAACGAGCAGTACTTC.

The chain uses TRBV19 and TRBJ1-4, with D perhaps TRBD1 (5 bases). Germline V lookup: CDR1 LNHDA, CDR2 SQIVND (reference sequence). This CDR3 has 16 residues. Trimming pared 4 bases from V and 5 bases from J, leaving 17 bases between. DNA for the CDR3: TGTGCCAGTAGTAACACCGCCGGGACCGTCAATGAAAAACTGTTTTTT. It encodes CASSNTAGTVNEKLFF.

About this clonotype: Possible read error: a much larger clone is one base away. This rearrangement joins TRBV10-2 to TRBJ1-5; a possible D gene is TRBD1 (5 bases). CDR3 length equals 14 residues. The germline CDR1 and CDR2 sequences are WSHSY and SAAADI. V was cut by 4 bases and J by 5 bases, with 12 bases left in between. The CDR3 here is CASSGETEDQPQHF. In nucleotides, the CDR3 is TGCGCCAGCAGTGGAGAGACAGAGGATCAGCCCCAGCATTTT.

The chain couples TRBV14 to TRBJ2-3, with 8 bases aligning to TRBD2. The CDR3 covers 13 residues. The germline V gene encodes CDR1 SGHDN and CDR2 FVKESK. V lost 6 bases and J lost 6; bases outside the gene matches: 5. DNA for the CDR3: TGTGCCAGCAGACACGCGGGGGGTGATACGCAGTATTTT. It specifies CASRHAGGDTQYF.

V is TRBV10-3 and J is TRBJ1-5; TRBD1 agrees at 11 bases. V dropped 6 bases and J dropped 4; count of bases not matched to a gene: 5. Germline assignment: CDR1 ENHRY and CDR2 SYGVKD. The CDR3 has 15 amino acids. The CDR3 DNA reads TGTGCCATCAGCCCAGGGGACAGGGGGAATCAGCCCCAGCATTTT. It translates to CAISPGDRGNQPQHF.

By share, this clonotype counts as medium-sized (0.01 to 0.1%). This rearrangement joins TRBV7-2 to TRBJ1-2, with TRBD1 matching over 8 bases. Per the germline V gene, CDR1 is SGHTA and CDR2 is FQGNSA. V shed 5 bases, J shed 7 bases, and the junction held 9 bases outside the gene matches. The CDR3 consists of 14 residues. CDR3 nucleotide sequence: TGTGCCAGCAGCCCGAAGACAGGGGAGATTGGCTACACCTTC. Translating it yields CASSPKTGEIGYTF.

This clonotype was picked up a small number of times. This chain joins TRBV5-4 and TRBJ1-1, with D hard to call. Germline assignment: CDR1 SGHNT and CDR2 YYREEE (reference sequence). The CDR3 runs 15 residues. Trimming removed 4 bases from V and 1 base from J, with 14 bases in between. The CDR3 nucleotides read TGTGCCAGCAGCAACCCGTCTGTCAGGAACACTGAAGCTTTCTTT. Translating gives CASSNPSVRNTEAFF. The full variable domain, with the rest looked up from reference TRBV5-4 and TRBJ1-1, is ETGVTQSPTHLIKTRGQQVTLRCSSQSGHNTVSWYQQALGQGPQFIFQYYREEENGRGNFPPRFSGLQFPNYSSELNVNALELDDSALYLCASSNPSVRNTEAFFGQGTRLTVV.

This clonotype occurred a few times. V gene TRBV6-1 combines with J gene TRBJ2-2; D possibly corresponds to TRBD2 (6 bases). Trimming removed 6 bases at V and 5 bases at J, with 19 bases between. The CDR3 spans 16 residues. The germline V gene encodes CDR1 MNHNS and CDR2 SASEGT. The CDR3 is CASRTHPRGNTGELFF. In DNA form, the CDR3 reads TGTGCCAGCAGAACCCATCCCCGGGGGAATACCGGGGAGCTGTTTTTT.

The chain employs TRBV4-3 and TRBJ1-1; TRBD1 might be the D (6 bases). CDR3 size: 16 residues. The V end was cut by 1 base, the J end by 0 bases, with 12 bases between. Germline-derived CDR1 and CDR2 are LGHNA and YSLEER. CDR3 residues: CASSQGDRYMNTEAFF. The CDR3 region has the DNA TGCGCCAGCAGCCAAGGAGACAGGTACATGAACACTGAAGCTTTCTTT.

V gene TRBV28 combines with J gene TRBJ1-1; D remains unclear. CDR1 MDHEN and CDR2 SYDVKM come from the germline V gene. This CDR3 contains 13 residues. Trimming removed 11 bases at V and 0 bases at J, with 13 bases between. CDR3 residues: CALANQLNTEAFF. CDR3 coding DNA: TGTGCCCTAGCAAACCAGCTGAACACTGAAGCTTTCTTT.

This clonotype has just a few counts. The chain combines TRBV20-1 with TRBJ2-5; D is perhaps TRBD1 (6 bases). V was shortened by 0 bases and J by 4 bases, with 18 bases between the two germline ends. The CDR3 is 16 residues long. Germline V gene sequence: CDR1 DFQATT, CDR2 SNEGSKA (reference sequence). DNA for the CDR3: TGCAGTGCTAGAGATGAAGGGGGAGTCGAGGGAGAGACCCAGTACTTC. Protein: CSARDEGGVEGETQYF.

Sample share makes this clonotype medium-sized. The V and J genes are TRBV7-9 and TRBJ1-5; 7 positions match TRBD1. The junction had 5 bases not matched to a gene; V was cut back by 5 bases and J by 4 bases. Germline CDR1 SEHNR, CDR2 FQNEAQ (reference sequence). The CDR3 is 14 residues long. CDR3 loop: CASSLQGSNQPQHF. In DNA, the CDR3 is TGTGCCAGCAGCCTACAGGGGTCTAATCAGCCCCAGCATTTT. Based on the CDR3 plus reference TRBV7-9 and TRBJ1-5, the full variable domain is DTGVSQNPRHKITKRGQNVTFRCDPISEHNRLYWYRQTLGQGPEFLTYFQNEAQLEKSRLLSDRFSAERPKGSFSTLEIQRTEQGDSAMYLCASSLQGSNQPQHFGDGTRLSIL.

The chain is built from TRBV6-4 and TRBJ2-3, with D possibly TRBD2 on 5 matching bases. Germline CDR1 and CDR2: MRHNA and SNTAGT. The CDR3 spans 16 residues. Trimming removed 5 bases at V and 2 bases at J, with 17 bases between. CDR3 nucleotide sequence: TGTGCCAGCAGTCCAGCAGGCGGGTCGGTCACAGATACGCAGTATTTT. It yields the protein CASSPAGGSVTDTQYF.

The chain carries TRBV12-1 and TRBJ1-5; the D segment call TRBD1 is taken from the table without a DNA check. TRBV12-1 corresponds to a pseudogene. The CDR3 loop spans 15 amino acids. The CDR3 nucleotides read TGTGCCAGCAGCAAGGACAGTTATAGCAATCAGCCCCAGCATTTT. It yields the protein CASSKDSYSNQPQHF.

The chain recombines TRBV5-7 with TRBJ1-6; 11 positions agree with TRBD1. TRBV5-7 is treated as an ORF (open reading frame) with a function not yet certain. After removal of 3 bases from V and 7 bases from J, the junction contained 3 bases not matched to a gene. The CDR3 spans 15 residues. CDR3 residues: CASSWGDRGNSPLHF. CDR3 bases: TGTGCCAGCAGCTGGGGGGACAGGGGGAATTCACCCCTCCACTTT.

V and J are TRBV19 and TRBJ1-5, with D possibly TRBD1 on 5 matching bases. Trimming took off 7 bases at V and 0 bases at J, with 25 bases between the two ends. In germline, CDR1 is LNHDA, CDR2 SQIVND (reference sequence). This CDR3 has 19 amino acids. The CDR3 region has the DNA TGTGCCAGTACCAAAAGGCAGGCAGGGACCTCATATAGCAATCAGCCCCAGCATTTT. As protein: CASTKRQAGTSYSNQPQHF.

This clonotype was seen only a few times. This chain connects TRBV7-2 to TRBJ1-5, with D perhaps TRBD1 (6 bases). CDR1 is SGHTA, CDR2 FQGNSA, per germline. The V end lost 5 bases, the J end lost 0 bases, and 11 bases lay between the germline ends. The CDR3 has 15 residues. The DNA of the CDR3 is TGTGCCAGCAGCCCCGGGACACTTAGCAATCAGCCCCAGCATTTT. This sequence encodes CASSPGTLSNQPQHF.

This clonotype was counted between two and nine times. V and J are TRBV4-1 and TRBJ1-6, with 10 bases matching TRBD1. The germline V gene has CDR1 MGHRA and CDR2 YSYEKL. The trim removed 4 bases at V and 8 bases at J, leaving 5 bases unmatched. The CDR3 has 15 amino acids. This CDR3 reads CASSRVGTGDSPLHF. The CDR3 bases are TGCGCCAGCAGCCGGGTCGGGACAGGGGATTCACCCCTCCACTTT.